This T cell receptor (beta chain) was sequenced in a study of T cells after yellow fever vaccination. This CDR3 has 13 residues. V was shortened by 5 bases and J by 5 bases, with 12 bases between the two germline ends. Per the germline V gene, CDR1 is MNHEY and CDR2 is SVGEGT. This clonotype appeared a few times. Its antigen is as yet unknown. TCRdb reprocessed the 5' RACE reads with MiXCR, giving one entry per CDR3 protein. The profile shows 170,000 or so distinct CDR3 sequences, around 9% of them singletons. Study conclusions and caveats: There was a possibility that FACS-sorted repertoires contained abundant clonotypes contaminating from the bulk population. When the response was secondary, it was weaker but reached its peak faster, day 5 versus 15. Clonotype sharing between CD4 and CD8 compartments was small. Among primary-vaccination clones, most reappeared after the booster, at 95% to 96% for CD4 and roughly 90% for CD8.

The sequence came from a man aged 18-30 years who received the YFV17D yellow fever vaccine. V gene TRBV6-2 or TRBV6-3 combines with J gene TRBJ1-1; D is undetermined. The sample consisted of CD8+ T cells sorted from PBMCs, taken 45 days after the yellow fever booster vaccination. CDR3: CASSAVIGTEAFF. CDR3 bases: TGTGCCAGCAGTGCCGTAATAGGTACTGAAGCTTTCTTT.